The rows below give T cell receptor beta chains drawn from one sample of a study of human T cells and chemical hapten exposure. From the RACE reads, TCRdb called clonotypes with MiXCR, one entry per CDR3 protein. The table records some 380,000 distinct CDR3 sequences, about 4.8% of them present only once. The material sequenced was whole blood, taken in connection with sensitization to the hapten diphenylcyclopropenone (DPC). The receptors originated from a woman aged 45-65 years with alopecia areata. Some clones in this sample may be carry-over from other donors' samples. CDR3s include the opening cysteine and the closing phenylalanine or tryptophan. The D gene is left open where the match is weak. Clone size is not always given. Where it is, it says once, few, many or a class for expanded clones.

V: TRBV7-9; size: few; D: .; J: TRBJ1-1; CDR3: CASSPGSGKDTEAFF; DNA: TGTGCCAGCAGCCCAGGTAGCGGGAAGGACACTGAAGCTTTCTTT
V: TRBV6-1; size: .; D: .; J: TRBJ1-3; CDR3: CASGRLRYSGNTIYF; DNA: TGTGCCAGCGGGAGACTCCGGTACTCTGGAAACACCATATATTTT
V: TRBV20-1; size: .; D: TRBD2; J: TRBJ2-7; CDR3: CSADSGDENYEQYF; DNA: TGCAGTGCTGATAGCGGGGATGAGAACTACGAGCAGTACTTC
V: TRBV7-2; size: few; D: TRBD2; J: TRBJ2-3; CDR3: CASNFWGGDTQYF; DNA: TGTGCCAGCAACTTTTGGGGGGGAGATACGCAGTATTTT
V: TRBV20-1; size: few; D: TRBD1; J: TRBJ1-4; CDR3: CSADRTGDEKLFF; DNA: TGCAGTGCTGATCGGACAGGGGATGAAAAACTGTTTTTT
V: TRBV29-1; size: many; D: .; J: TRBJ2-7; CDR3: CSVYHRSSYEQYF; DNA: TGCAGCGTTTATCACCGGAGCTCCTACGAGCAGTACTTC
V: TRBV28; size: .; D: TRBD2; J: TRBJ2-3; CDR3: CASSLWTSSTDTQYF; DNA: TGTGCCAGCAGTTTGTGGACTAGCTCAACAGATACGCAGTATTTT
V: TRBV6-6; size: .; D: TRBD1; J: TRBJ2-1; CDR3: CATDRGGLNEQFF; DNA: TGTGCCACTGACAGGGGAGGTTTGAATGAGCAGTTCTTC
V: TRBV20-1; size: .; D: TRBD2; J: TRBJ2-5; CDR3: CSAGGRDWQETQYF; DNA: TGCAGTGCTGGCGGGAGGGATTGGCAAGAGACCCAGTACTTC
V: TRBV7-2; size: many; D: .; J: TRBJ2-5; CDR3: CASRIGVKQETQYF; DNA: TGTGCCAGCAGGATAGGAGTTAAGCAAGAGACCCAGTACTTC
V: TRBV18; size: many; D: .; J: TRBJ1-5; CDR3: CASSEVPEAPQHF; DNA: TGTGCCAGCTCTGAGGTCCCGGAGGCGCCCCAGCATTTT
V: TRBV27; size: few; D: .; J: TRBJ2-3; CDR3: CASSPRWSWGGAGSDTQYF; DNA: TGTGCCAGCAGTCCGCGGTGGTCGTGGGGCGGGGCGGGGTCAGATACGCAGTATTTT
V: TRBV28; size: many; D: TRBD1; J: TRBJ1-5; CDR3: CASSSPRTGPNQPQHF; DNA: TGTGCCAGCAGTTCCCCTAGGACAGGGCCAAATCAGCCCCAGCATTTT
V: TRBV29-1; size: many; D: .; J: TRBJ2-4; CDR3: CSGYEDIQYF; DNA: TGCAGCGGGTATGAAGACATTCAGTACTTC
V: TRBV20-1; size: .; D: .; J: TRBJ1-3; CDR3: CSGSQASGNTIYF; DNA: TGCAGTGGAAGCCAGGCCTCTGGAAACACCATATATTTT
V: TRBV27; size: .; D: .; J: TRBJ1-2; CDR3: CASSRGNGYTF; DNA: TGTGCCAGCAGTCGGGGGAACGGCTACACCTTC
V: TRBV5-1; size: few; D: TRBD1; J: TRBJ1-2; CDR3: CASSSQGQDYGYTF; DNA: TGCGCCAGCAGCTCACAGGGGCAGGACTATGGCTACACCTTC
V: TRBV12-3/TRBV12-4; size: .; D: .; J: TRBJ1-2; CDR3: CASSFGGFGYTF; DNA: TGTGCCAGCAGTTTCGGAGGTTTCGGCTACACCTTC
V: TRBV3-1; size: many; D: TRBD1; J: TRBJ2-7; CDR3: CASSQAATGGNEQYF; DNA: TGTGCCAGCAGCCAAGCTGCGACAGGGGGCAACGAGCAGTACTTC
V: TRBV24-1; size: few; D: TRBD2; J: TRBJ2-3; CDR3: CATSNSGGAGTDTQYF; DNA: TGTGCCACCTCTAATAGCGGGGGGGCGGGGACAGATACGCAGTATTTT
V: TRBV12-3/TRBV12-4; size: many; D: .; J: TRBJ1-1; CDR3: CASSRGGSTEAFF; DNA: TGTGCCAGCAGTCGTGGGGGTAGCACTGAAGCTTTCTTT
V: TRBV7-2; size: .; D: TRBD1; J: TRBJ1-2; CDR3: CASSPGTGPWGYTF; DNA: TGTGCCAGCAGTCCCGGGACAGGGCCATGGGGCTACACCTTC
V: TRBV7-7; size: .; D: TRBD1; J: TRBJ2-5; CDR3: CASSLGDRTQETQYF; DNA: TGTGCCAGCAGCTTAGGGGACAGGACCCAAGAGACCCAGTACTTC
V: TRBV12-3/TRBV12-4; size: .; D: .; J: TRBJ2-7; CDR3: CASSFGGQLTYEQYF; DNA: TGTGCCAGCAGTTTTGGCGGACAGCTTACCTACGAGCAGTACTTC
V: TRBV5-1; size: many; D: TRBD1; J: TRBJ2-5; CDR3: CASSIGTAKETQYF; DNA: TGCGCCAGCAGCATAGGGACAGCCAAAGAGACCCAGTACTTC
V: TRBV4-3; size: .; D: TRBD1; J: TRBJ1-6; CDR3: CASSQDLTGDNSPLHF; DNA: TGCGCCAGCAGCCAAGATCTAACAGGGGATAATTCACCCCTCCACTTT
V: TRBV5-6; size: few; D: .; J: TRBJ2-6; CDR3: CASSLPGTAPSGANVLTF; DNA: TGTGCCAGCAGCTTACCCGGGACGGCTCCCTCTGGGGCCAACGTCCTGACTTTC
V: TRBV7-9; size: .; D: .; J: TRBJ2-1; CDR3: CASSHREGNEQFF; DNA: TGTGCCAGCAGCCACAGGGAGGGAAATGAGCAGTTCTTC
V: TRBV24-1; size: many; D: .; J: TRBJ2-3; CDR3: CATSAGGTGDTQYF; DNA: TGTGCCACCAGTGCCGGAGGAACGGGGGATACGCAGTATTTT
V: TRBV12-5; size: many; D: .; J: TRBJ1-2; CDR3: CASGLNSTTNYGYTF; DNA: TGTGCTAGTGGTTTAAACTCCACGACTAACTATGGCTACACCTTC
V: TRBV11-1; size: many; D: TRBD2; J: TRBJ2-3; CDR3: CASSLGTSGEEDTQYF; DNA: TGTGCCAGCAGCTTAGGGACTAGCGGGGAGGAAGATACGCAGTATTTT
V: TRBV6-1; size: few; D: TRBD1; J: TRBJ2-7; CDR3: CASSSTGATYEQYF; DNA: TGTGCCAGCAGTTCAACAGGGGCCACCTACGAGCAGTACTTC
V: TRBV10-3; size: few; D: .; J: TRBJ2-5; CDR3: CAIKRAEETQYF; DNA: TGTGCCATCAAGAGAGCGGAAGAGACCCAGTACTTC
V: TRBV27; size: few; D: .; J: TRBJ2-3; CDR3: CASSLQGGTQYF; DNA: TGTGCCAGCAGTTTACAGGGCGGTACGCAGTATTTT
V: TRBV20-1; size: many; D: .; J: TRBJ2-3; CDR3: CSASLRGWVTDTQYF; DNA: TGCAGTGCTAGTCTCAGGGGATGGGTCACAGATACGCAGTATTTT
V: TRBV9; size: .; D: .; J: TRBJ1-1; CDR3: CASSVGAGAFEAFF; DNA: TGTGCCAGCAGCGTAGGGGCGGGCGCCTTTGAAGCTTTCTTT
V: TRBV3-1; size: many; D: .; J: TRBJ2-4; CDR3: CASSQVTGTIQYF; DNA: TGTGCCAGCAGCCAAGTTACAGGGACCATTCAGTACTTC
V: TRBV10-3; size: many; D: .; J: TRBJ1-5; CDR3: CAISAGAGQPQHF; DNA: TGTGCCATCAGTGCTGGGGCTGGGCAGCCCCAGCATTTT
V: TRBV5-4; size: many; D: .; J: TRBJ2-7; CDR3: CASSLYEGLSYEQYF; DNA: TGTGCCAGCAGCTTGTACGAGGGATTGTCCTACGAGCAGTACTTC
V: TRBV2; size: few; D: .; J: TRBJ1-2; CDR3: CATAVVAQGRSNYGYTF; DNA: TGTGCCACCGCGGTTGTAGCCCAGGGGAGGTCCAACTATGGCTACACCTTC
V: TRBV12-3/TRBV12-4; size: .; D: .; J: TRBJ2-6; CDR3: CASSRTVPPYSGANVLTF; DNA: TGTGCCAGCAGCCGGACGGTTCCGCCGTACTCTGGGGCCAACGTCCTGACTTTC
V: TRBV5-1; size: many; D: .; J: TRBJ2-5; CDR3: CASSLDGGRQETQYF; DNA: TGCGCCAGCAGCTTGGACGGGGGGCGACAAGAGACCCAGTACTTC
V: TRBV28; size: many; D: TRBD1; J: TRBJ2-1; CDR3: CASRPPGQVSEQFF; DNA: TGTGCCAGCAGGCCACCGGGACAGGTGTCTGAGCAGTTCTTC
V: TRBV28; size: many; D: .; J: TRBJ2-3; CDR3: CASSLNTQYF; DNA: TGTGCCAGCAGTTTAAATACGCAGTATTTT
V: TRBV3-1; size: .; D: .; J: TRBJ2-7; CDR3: CASSQDRASYEQYF; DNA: TGTGCCAGCAGCCAAGACAGAGCCTCCTACGAGCAGTACTTC
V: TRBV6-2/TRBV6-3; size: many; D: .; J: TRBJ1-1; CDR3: CASSISLGTEAFF; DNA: TGTGCCAGCTCCATTAGCTTGGGGACTGAAGCTTTCTTT
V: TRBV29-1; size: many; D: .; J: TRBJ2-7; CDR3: CSVLQQGQQYF; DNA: TGCAGCGTACTGCAACAGGGACAGCAGTACTTC
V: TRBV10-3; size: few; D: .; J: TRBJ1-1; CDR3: CAISDKGTQNTEAFF; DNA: TGTGCCATCAGTGACAAAGGGACACAGAACACTGAAGCTTTCTTT